Following are 10 T cell receptor beta chains from one sample sequenced in a study of cytomegalovirus exposure and HLA in healthy donors (dated by TCRdb to about 2017). Library prep was done by the immunoSEQ multiplex PCR assay. This is the immuneACCESS table as TCRdb keeps it, with only in-frame sequences that have V and J called. A part of the clones is gone; compared with another copy, unresolved V genes explain less than half, and the rest is unexplained. The sample includes approximately 260,000 clones, with 75% to 90% observed a single time. The ten largest clones capture 1% to 1.5% of the sample. The specimen sequenced was PBMCs. These receptors were taken from a woman in her 30s in good health and CMV-seropositive.

The rearrangement links TRBV18 to TRBJ2-2; no firm D call. From germline, CDR1 is KGHSH and CDR2 LQKENI. The length of the CDR3 is 16 residues. V lost 2 bases and J lost 0, with 10 bases in between. CDR3 nucleotides: TGTGCCAGCTCACCAATTGCGATTACGAACACCGGGGAGCTGTTTTTT. Translated: CASSPIAITNTGELFF.

The J gene is TRBJ2-4, the V gene TRBV29-1; 7 nucleotides line up with TRBD2. The V and J ends lost 5 bases and 1 base, in that order; junction bases with no gene match: 20. Germline V gene data show CDR1 as SQVTM and CDR2 as ANQGSEA. There are 19 residues in the CDR3. In nucleotides, the CDR3 is TGCAGCGTTAGGTCCGGTGGGTGGGGGGGAGAGGAGGCCAAAAACATTCAGTACTTC. Its translation: CSVRSGGWGGEEAKNIQYF.

This rearrangement joins TRBV10-1 to TRBJ2-1, with D hard to call. This CDR3 region has 13 residues. The V end was cut by 2 bases, the J end by 4 bases, with 6 bases between. Germline CDR1 WNHNN, CDR2 SYGVQD (reference sequence). The CDR3 is CASSEASYNEQFF. In nucleotides, the CDR3 is TGCGCCAGCAGTGAGGCTAGTTACAATGAGCAGTTCTTC.

This clone has more than one count but fewer than ten. The genes are TRBV10-2 and TRBJ1-1, with TRBD1 matching over 10 bases. CDR3 length: 14 amino acids. The germline V gene has CDR1 WSHSY and CDR2 SAAADI. Germline trimming cut 7 bases from V and 5 bases from J; bases unmatched to any gene: 7. CDR3 sequence (DNA): TGCGCCAGCAAGGGGAGGACAGGGGGTACTGAAGCTTTCTTT. Translated: CASKGRTGGTEAFF.

This sequence joins TRBV5-1 and TRBJ2-7, with D perhaps TRBD1 (5 bases). Germline assignment: CDR1 SGHRS and CDR2 YFSETQ. Trimming removed 3 bases at V and 3 bases at J, with 13 bases between. This CDR3 contains 14 residues. The chain's CDR3 is CASSYDSANYEQYF. CDR3 nucleotide sequence: TGCGCCAGCAGCTACGACAGTGCGAACTACGAGCAGTACTTC.

The chain recombines TRBV29-1 with TRBJ2-5; the match to TRBD2 covers 7 bases. Germline V gene data show CDR1 as SQVTM and CDR2 as ANQGSEA. Trimming removed 0 bases from V and 1 base from J; junction bases left unmatched: 5. The CDR3 totals 15 residues. The CDR3: CSVEDLGEGQETQYF. The CDR3, as DNA: TGCAGCGTTGAAGATCTGGGGGAGGGCCAAGAGACCCAGTACTTC.

The rearrangement joins TRBV6-6 to TRBJ2-1; a weak D match, TRBD1 (5 bases). The CDR3 sequence is 14 residues long. Trimming stripped 7 bases from V and 4 bases from J, with 14 bases between. In germline, CDR1 is MNHNY, CDR2 SVGAGI (reference sequence). This CDR3 is CASTYSRVYNEQFF. CDR3 coding DNA: TGTGCCAGCACCTACTCCAGGGTTTACAATGAGCAGTTCTTC.

This clone was observed a few times. This chain uses TRBV6-5 with TRBJ2-7, with 8 bases fitting TRBD2. Germline loops: CDR1 MNHEY, CDR2 SVGAGI. This CDR3 is built from 14 residues. J gave up 6 bases and V 5 bases, and 9 bases lay outside the gene matches. CDR3 nucleotide sequence: TGTGCCAGCAGTGAGTCAGCGGGAGTCACCGAGCAGTACTTC. The encoded protein is CASSESAGVTEQYF.

This clone was seen only once. The J gene is TRBJ2-1, the V gene TRBV7-2; 9 nucleotides match TRBD2. Trimming cost V 4 bases and J 3 bases; bases outside gene matches: 7. The CDR3 is made up of 16 amino acids. Germline assignment: CDR1 SGHTA and CDR2 FQGNSA. CDR3 in DNA: TGTGCCAGCAGCTACCCTAGCGGGACATACTACAATGAGCAGTTCTTC. Protein product: CASSYPSGTYYNEQFF. The full variable domain, completed using reference TRBV7-2 and TRBJ2-1, is GAGVSQSPSNKVTEKGKDVELRCDPISGHTALYWYRQSLGQGLEFLIYFQGNSAPDKSGLPSDRFSAERTGGSVSTLTIQRTQQEDSAVYLCASSYPSGTYYNEQFFGPGTRLTVL.

The rearrangement links TRBV6-5 to TRBJ2-2; D remains unclear. Germline loops: CDR1 MNHEY, CDR2 SVGAGI. V dropped 5 bases and J dropped 4 bases, with 14 bases sitting between them. The CDR3 consists of 15 residues. The CDR3 region has the DNA TGTGCCAGCAGTCCGGGTCTTAGGATCACCGGGGAGCTGTTTTTT. This sequence encodes CASSPGLRITGELFF.